The 9 T cell receptor beta chains given below trace back to one sample, sequenced in a study of T cell responses to AZD1222 COVID-19 vaccine. Sequencing used immunoSEQ multiplex PCR; TCRdb keeps in-frame clones, though not all of them. The sample yields about 120,000 clones, 80% to 85% seen once. Sequences were derived from peripheral blood, sampled on day 0 of AZD1222 vaccination. These receptors were obtained from an adult in good health.

The rearrangement uses TRBV2 and TRBJ2-1, with 12 bases fitting TRBD2. Trimming took 3 bases from V and 12 from J; bases not matched to a gene: 0. The CDR3 runs 12 residues. Germline assignment: CDR1 SNHLY and CDR2 FYNNEI. The CDR3 is CASSETSGGQFF. DNA of the CDR3: TGTGCCAGCAGTGAGACTAGCGGGGGGCAGTTCTTC.

V and J are TRBV18 and TRBJ1-3; no clear D. This CDR3 contains 14 residues. Germline V gives CDR1 KGHSH, CDR2 LQKENI. Trimming pared 2 bases from V and 0 bases from J, leaving 5 bases between. CDR3 nucleotides: TGTGCCAGCTCACCAACAGACTCTGGAAACACCATATATTTT. It specifies CASSPTDSGNTIYF.

The chain carries TRBV30 and TRBJ1-6; 10 bases are a match to TRBD1. Germline assignment: CDR1 GTSNPN and CDR2 SVGIG (reference sequence). The V gene end was trimmed by 5 bases and the J gene end by 2 bases; junction bases not matched to a gene: 0. The CDR3 spans 14 residues. The CDR3 loop is CAWDRGPYNSPLHF. CDR3 DNA: TGTGCCTGGGACAGGGGGCCCTATAATTCACCCCTCCACTTT.

The rearrangement links TRBV2 to TRBJ2-7; D remains ambiguous. The germline gives CDR1 SNHLY, CDR2 FYNNEI. The CDR3 extends over 13 amino acids. V was clipped by 6 bases and J by 3 bases, with 12 bases between them. The CDR3 DNA sequence: TGTGCCAGCAGGACGGACCTATTCTACGAGCAGTACTTC. The encoded protein is CASRTDLFYEQYF.

The chain uses TRBV11-3 and TRBJ2-2; D perhaps matches TRBD2 (5 bases). Trimming stripped 1 base from V and 2 bases from J, with 8 bases between. This CDR3 comprises 15 residues. CDR1 and CDR2 (germline): SGHNT, YENEEA. The CDR3 DNA is TGTGCCAGCAGCTTAGGAGGGATTAACACCGGGGAGCTGTTTTTT. Its translation: CASSLGGINTGELFF.

For this clone: Germline and junction disagree at one end, which may indicate a read error. This rearrangement joins TRBV19 to TRBJ1-5, with D unclear. This CDR3 region has 15 residues. Germline CDR1 is LNHDA and CDR2 is SQIVND (reference sequence). The CDR3 region is CASRIAGFSNQPQHF. CDR3 DNA: TGTGCCAGTAGGATAGCCGGGTTTAGCAATCAGCCCCAGCATTTT.

The chain is built from TRBV19 and TRBJ1-5, with 7 positions matching TRBD1. V dropped 3 bases and J dropped 7; count of bases not matched to a gene: 6. Germline V lookup: CDR1 LNHDA, CDR2 SQIVND (reference sequence). The CDR3 runs 14 residues. The CDR3: CASSIEQGRQPQHF. The CDR3 bases are TGTGCCAGTAGTATCGAACAGGGGAGGCAGCCCCAGCATTTT.

CDR3 sequence: CASSLGVAEPNEQFF. The CDR3 DNA reads as TGTGCCAGCAGCCTTGGGGTAGCGGAACCAAATGAGCAGTTCTTC. V and J are TRBV9 and TRBJ2-1; tentative D call: TRBD2 (6 bases). The CDR3 loop spans 15 amino acids. The germline V gene has CDR1 SGDLS and CDR2 YYNGEE. Trimming took off 4 bases at V and 7 bases at J, with 18 bases between the two ends.

The chain recombines TRBV28 with TRBJ1-3; D is undetermined. The germline CDR1 and CDR2 sequences are MDHEN and SYDVKM. Between the trimmed V and J ends, which lost 11 bases and 2 bases, there was a span of 16 bases. The CDR3 has 14 residues. This CDR3 reads CAGSSPHPGNTIYF. CDR3 nucleotide sequence: TGTGCCGGGAGTTCCCCCCACCCTGGAAACACCATATATTTT.